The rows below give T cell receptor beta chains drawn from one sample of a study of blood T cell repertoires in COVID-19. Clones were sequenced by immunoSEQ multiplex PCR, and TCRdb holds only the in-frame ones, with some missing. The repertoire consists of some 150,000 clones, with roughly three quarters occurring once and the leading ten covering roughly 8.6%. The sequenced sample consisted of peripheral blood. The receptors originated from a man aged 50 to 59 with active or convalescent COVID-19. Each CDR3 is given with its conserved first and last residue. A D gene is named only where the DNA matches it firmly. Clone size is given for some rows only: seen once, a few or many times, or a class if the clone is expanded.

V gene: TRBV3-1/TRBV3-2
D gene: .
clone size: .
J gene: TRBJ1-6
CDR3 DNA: TGTGCCAGCAGCGGAAGGGGCTTGAATAATTCACCCCTCCACTTT
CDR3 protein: CASSGRGLNNSPLHF

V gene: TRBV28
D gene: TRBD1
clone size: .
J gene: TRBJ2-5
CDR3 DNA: TGTGCCACCGCCACGACAGGGGGACCAGCTCGGCACTTC
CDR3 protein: CATATTGGPARHF

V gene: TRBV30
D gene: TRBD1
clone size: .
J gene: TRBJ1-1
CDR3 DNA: TGTGCCTGGAGCGCCCGGACAGGAGGTTGGGCTTTCTTT
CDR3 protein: CAWSARTGGWAFF

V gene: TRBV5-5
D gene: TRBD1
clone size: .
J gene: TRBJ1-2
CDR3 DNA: TGTGCCAGCAGCACCTCCGGGACAGGGGTGTATGGCTACACCTTC
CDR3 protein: CASSTSGTGVYGYTF

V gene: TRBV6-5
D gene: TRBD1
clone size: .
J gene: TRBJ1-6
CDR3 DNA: TGTGCCAGCAGTTGGACAGGGGATAATTCACCCCTCCACTTT
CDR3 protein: CASSWTGDNSPLHF

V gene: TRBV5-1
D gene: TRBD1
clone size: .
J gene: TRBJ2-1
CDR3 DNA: TGCGCCAGCAGCCTACAGGGGTATGAGCAGTTCTTC
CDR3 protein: CASSLQGYEQFF

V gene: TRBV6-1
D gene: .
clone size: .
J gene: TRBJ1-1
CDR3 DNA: TGTGCCAGCAGTCCGGACATGAACACTGAAGCTTTCTTT
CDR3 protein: CASSPDMNTEAFF

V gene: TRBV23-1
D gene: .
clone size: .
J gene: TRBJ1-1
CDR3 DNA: TGCGCCAGCAGTCCCCCGGGGGAAGCTTTCTTT
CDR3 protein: CASSPPGEAFF

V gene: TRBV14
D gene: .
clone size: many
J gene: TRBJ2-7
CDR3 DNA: TGTGCCAGCAGCCACCAGTCCTACGAGCAGTACTTC
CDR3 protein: CASSHQSYEQYF

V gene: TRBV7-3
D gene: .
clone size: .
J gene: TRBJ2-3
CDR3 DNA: TGTGCCAGCAGCTTATCGGGAGATACGCAGTATTTT
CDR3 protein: CASSLSGDTQYF

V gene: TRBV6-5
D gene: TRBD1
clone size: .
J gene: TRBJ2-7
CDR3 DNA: TGTGCCAGCAGTCCGCGGACAGGGGGCATGTACGAGCAGTACTTC
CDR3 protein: CASSPRTGGMYEQYF

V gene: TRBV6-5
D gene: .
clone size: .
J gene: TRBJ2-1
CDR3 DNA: TGTGCCAGCAGAAACCCGCTGGGCGGGGTGAATGAGCAGTTCTTC
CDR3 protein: CASRNPLGGVNEQFF

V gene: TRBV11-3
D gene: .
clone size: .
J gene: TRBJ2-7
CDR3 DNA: TGTGCCAGCAGCTTGTGGGTAGGAGGCGAGCAGTACTTC
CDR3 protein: CASSLWVGGEQYF

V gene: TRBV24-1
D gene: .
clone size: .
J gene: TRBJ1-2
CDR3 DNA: TGTGCCACCAGTACAGGACATGCGAACTATGGCTACACCTTC
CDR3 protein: CATSTGHANYGYTF

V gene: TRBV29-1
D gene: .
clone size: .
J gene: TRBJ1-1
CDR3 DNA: TGCAGCGTTGAAGGCCAGTCGAACACTGAAGCTTTCTTT
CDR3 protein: CSVEGQSNTEAFF

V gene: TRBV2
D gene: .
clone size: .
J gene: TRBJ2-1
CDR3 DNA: TGTGCCAGCAGTAATATCCGGGGAAGCAATGAGCAGTTCTTC
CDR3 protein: CASSNIRGSNEQFF

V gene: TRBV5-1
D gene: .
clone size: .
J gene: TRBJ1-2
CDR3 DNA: TGCGCCAGCAGCACCGGTCCTCCGGCTAACTATGGCTACACCTTC
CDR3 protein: CASSTGPPANYGYTF

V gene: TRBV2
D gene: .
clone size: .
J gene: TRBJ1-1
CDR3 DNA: TGTGCCAGCAGTGACTCATTTCCGGGTGAAGCTTTCTTT
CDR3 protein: CASSDSFPGEAFF

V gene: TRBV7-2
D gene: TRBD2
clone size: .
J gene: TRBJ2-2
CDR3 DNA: TGTGCCAGCAGCTTAGCGGGAGGGCCCGGCGGGGAGCTGTTTTTT
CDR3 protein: CASSLAGGPGGELFF

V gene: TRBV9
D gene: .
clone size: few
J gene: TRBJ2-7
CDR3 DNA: TGTGCCAGCAGCGTAGACCCAGGGAAGTTATTATACGAGCAGTACTTC
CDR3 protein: CASSVDPGKLLYEQYF

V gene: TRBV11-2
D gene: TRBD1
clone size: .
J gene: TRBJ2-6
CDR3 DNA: TGTGCCAGCAGCTCCTATACCGGGACAGGGGGCTCTGGGGCCAACGTCCTGACTTTC
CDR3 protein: CASSSYTGTGGSGANVLTF

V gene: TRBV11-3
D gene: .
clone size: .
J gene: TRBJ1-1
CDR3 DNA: TGTGCCAGCAGCTACGGGGGGAACACTGAAGCTTTCTTT
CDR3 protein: CASSYGGNTEAFF

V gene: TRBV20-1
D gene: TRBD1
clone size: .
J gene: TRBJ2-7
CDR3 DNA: TGCAGTGCGGAAGACAGGGACGAGCAGTACTTC
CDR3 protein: CSAEDRDEQYF

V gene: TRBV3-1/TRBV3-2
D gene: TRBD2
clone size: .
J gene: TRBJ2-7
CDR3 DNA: TGTGCCAGCAGCCTTGGACTAGCGGGAGGGCCGAGTACTCCGTACTTC
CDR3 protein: CASSLGLAGGPSTPYF

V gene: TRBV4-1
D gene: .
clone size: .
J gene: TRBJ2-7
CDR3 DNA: TGCGCCAGCAGCGCTCCCGGGACTTCAACCTACGAGCAGTACTTC
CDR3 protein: CASSAPGTSTYEQYF

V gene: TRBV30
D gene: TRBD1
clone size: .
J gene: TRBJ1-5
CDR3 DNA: TGTGCCTGGAGTGGGGACAGCGATCAGCCCCAGCATTTT
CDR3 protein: CAWSGDSDQPQHF

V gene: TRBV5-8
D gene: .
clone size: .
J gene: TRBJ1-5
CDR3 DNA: TGTGCCAGCACCCTCTGGGGGGGGAGTCAGCCCCAGCATTTT
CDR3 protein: CASTLWGGSQPQHF

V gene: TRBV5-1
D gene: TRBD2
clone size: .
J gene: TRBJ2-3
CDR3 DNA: TGCGCCAGCAGCACCAGACTAGCGGGAGGTTCGGGGGATACGCAGTATTTT
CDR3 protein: CASSTRLAGGSGDTQYF